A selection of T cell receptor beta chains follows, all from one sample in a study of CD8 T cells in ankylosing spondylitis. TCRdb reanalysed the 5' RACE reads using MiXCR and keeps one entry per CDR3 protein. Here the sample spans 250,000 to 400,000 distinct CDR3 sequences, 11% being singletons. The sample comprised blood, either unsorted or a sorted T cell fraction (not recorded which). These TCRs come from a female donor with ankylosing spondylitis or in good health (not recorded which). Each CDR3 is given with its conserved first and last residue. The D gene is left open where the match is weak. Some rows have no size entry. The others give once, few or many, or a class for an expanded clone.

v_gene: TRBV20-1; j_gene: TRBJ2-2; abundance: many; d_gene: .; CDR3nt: TGCAGTGCCCCCGGGGGCTCCGGGGAGCTGTTTTTT; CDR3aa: CSAPGGSGELFF
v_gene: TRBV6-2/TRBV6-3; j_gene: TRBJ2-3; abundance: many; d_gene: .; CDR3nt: TGTGCCAGCCGATTCTCCGATACGCAGTATTTT; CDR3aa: CASRFSDTQYF
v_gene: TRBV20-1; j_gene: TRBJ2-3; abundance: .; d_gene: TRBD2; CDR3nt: TGCAGTGCTAGAGGTAACCGGGGGGGCCAAGATACGCAGTATTTT; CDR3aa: CSARGNRGGQDTQYF
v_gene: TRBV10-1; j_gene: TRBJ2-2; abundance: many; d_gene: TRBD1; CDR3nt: TGCGCCAGCCAGGCGACAGGGGTTGGCGGGGAGCTGTTTTTT; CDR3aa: CASQATGVGGELFF
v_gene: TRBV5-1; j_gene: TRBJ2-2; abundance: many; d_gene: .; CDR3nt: TGCGCCAGCACGGCCAGAAACTCTGCGAACACCGGGGAGCTGTTTTTT; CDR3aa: CASTARNSANTGELFF
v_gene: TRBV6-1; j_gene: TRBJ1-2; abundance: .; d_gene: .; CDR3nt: TGTGCCAGCATGGATTTGGGGGGCTACTATGGCTACACCTTC; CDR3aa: CASMDLGGYYGYTF
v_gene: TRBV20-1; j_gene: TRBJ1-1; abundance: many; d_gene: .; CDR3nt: TGCAGTGCTTTGGGGAGTGCGAACACTGAAGCTTTCTTT; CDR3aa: CSALGSANTEAFF
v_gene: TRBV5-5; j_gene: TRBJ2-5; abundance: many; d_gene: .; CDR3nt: TGTGCCAGCAGTTCGACAGGACAAGAGACCCAGTACTTC; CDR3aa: CASSSTGQETQYF
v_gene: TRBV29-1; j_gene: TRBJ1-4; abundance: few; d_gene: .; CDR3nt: TGCAGCGTTGGACAGGTTCTAGGGGAAAAACTGTTTTTT; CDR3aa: CSVGQVLGEKLFF
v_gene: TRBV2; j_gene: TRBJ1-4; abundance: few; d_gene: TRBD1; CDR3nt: TGTGCCAGCAGTGAACAGGGGGCTCTTAATGAAAAACTGTTTTTT; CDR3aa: CASSEQGALNEKLFF
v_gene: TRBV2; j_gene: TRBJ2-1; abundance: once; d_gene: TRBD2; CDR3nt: TGTGCCATCAGCAAACTAGCCGGGAGGGCCGGTGTGCAGTTCTTC; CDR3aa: CAISKLAGRAGVQFF
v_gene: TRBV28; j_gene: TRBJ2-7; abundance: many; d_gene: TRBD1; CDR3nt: TGTGCCAGCAGTTTACCTCACGGGACAGGCTGGGGGATCTCCTACGAGCAGTACTTC; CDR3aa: CASSLPHGTGWGISYEQYF
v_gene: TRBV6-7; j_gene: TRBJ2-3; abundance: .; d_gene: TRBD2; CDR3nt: TGTGCCAGCAGTTACCCCCAAGTTCCGGCTAGCGGGGGGGCGTCGGTATATACAGATACGCAGTATTTT; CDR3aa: CASSYPQVPASGGASVYTDTQYF
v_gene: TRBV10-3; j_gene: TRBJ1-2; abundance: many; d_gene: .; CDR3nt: TGTGCCATCATGGCGGCAGGGCGGAACTATGGCTACACCTTC; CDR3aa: CAIMAAGRNYGYTF
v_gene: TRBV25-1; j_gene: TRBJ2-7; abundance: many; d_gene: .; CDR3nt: TGTGCCAGCAGTGCCCCCGGGGGCCGGTCCTACGAGCAGTACTTC; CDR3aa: CASSAPGGRSYEQYF
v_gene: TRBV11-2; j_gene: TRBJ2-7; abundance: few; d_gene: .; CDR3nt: TGTGCCAGCAGCCCACAGCCGAACTACGAGCAGTACTTC; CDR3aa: CASSPQPNYEQYF
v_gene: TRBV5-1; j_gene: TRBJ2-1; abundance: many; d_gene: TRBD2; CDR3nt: TGCGCCAGCAGCTCCGGGACTACCCTCAATGAGCAGTTCTTC; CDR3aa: CASSSGTTLNEQFF
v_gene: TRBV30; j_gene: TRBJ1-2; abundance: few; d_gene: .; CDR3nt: TGTGCCTGGAGAATCCTCCCCGGCTACACCTTC; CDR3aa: CAWRILPGYTF